A selection of T cell receptor beta chains follows, all from one sample in a study of monozygotic twins with inflammatory bowel disease. TCRdb reanalyzed the 5' RACE reads and collapses them to one entry per CDR3 protein, without DNA. The sample totals more than 300,000 distinct CDR3 sequences. The sample comprised blood. These receptors were obtained from a human donor with ulcerative colitis or Crohn's disease, or a healthy co-twin of an affected twin (not recorded which). Each CDR3 is given with its conserved first and last residue. Fields, in order: J gene, V gene, CDR3 protein.

>TRBJ2-2|TRBV20-1
CSAHSGTLNTGELFF
>TRBJ2-1|TRBV23-1
CASSQSVSLGQSSYNEQFF
>TRBJ2-7|TRBV7-9
CASSSTRTGNAYEQYF
>TRBJ2-2|TRBV12-3/TRBV12-4
CASSSQGQGNTGELFF
>TRBJ2-2|TRBV12-3/TRBV12-4
CASKSGRSFTGELFF
>TRBJ2-7|TRBV6-1
CASLRAQGSYEQYF
>TRBJ2-7|TRBV4-1
CASSQATSGVTYEQYF
>TRBJ2-1|TRBV20-1
CSAKTSGGLTYNEQFF
>TRBJ1-2|TRBV5-1
CASSLRAGGNYGYTF
>TRBJ2-4|TRBV7-2
CASTEPAKNIQYF
>TRBJ2-1|TRBV4-3
CASSQDQSSYNEQFF
>TRBJ1-2|TRBV27
CASRSLGTIIKFSF
>TRBJ1-1|TRBV18
CASSPDSQRTEAFF
>TRBJ2-1|TRBV11-2
CASSLVPLTVWGTFF
>TRBJ2-6|TRBV19
CASSARTGANVLTF
>TRBJ2-3|TRBV4-2
CASSLRGLSTDTQYF
>TRBJ2-3|TRBV5-1
CASSSGLAGTRRTDTQYF
>TRBJ2-7|TRBV29-1
CSAQPPPTGSYEQYF
>TRBJ2-4|TRBV12-3/TRBV12-4
CASSAGGQGIQYF
>TRBJ2-1|TRBV6-5
CASRYDVGSPNEQFF
>TRBJ1-5|TRBV6-2/TRBV6-3
CAGGQKGGPQHF
>TRBJ2-7|TRBV7-9
CASTHRSSYEQYF
>TRBJ2-7|TRBV19
CASTRTSGASYEQYF
>TRBJ1-1|TRBV12-3/TRBV12-4
CASSLARNTEAFF
>TRBJ1-1|TRBV7-2
CASSPRDRGVAEAFF
>TRBJ2-7|TRBV12-3/TRBV12-4
CASSGTSGAYEQYF
>TRBJ2-3|TRBV11-2
CASRRGANADTQYF
>TRBJ2-7|TRBV6-2/TRBV6-3
CASSYIGPTGEQYF
>TRBJ1-2|TRBV29-1
CSVEGLGTGLNYGYTF
>TRBJ1-2|TRBV7-9
CASSPNRGGYGYTF
>TRBJ1-5|TRBV20-1
CSARGVVDQPQHF
>TRBJ2-7|TRBV7-9
CASSPGGSPGEQYF
>TRBJ2-7|TRBV6-6
CASTYNYEQYF
>TRBJ2-3|TRBV5-1
CASSLAGSGGPRGDTQYF
>TRBJ2-3|TRBV25-1
CASSPLSGLARTDTQYF
>TRBJ2-3|TRBV5-1
CASSSLAGGPGTQYF
>TRBJ2-6|TRBV7-6
CASSPKEGQGFGGANVLTF
>TRBJ1-1|TRBV18
CASSPLASGYSEAFF
>TRBJ2-6|TRBV6-2/TRBV6-3
CASSYTSGANVLTF
>TRBJ1-4|TRBV7-2
CASSLTESNEKLFF
>TRBJ1-2|TRBV6-1
CASSDTGGAGYGYTF
>TRBJ1-1|TRBV6-5
CASSYFGDTEAFF
>TRBJ1-4|TRBV6-1
CASSPTGVPNEKLFF
>TRBJ2-1|TRBV7-2
CASRLRRDRGTEQFF
>TRBJ2-3|TRBV28
CASSNDRETDTQYF
>TRBJ1-1|TRBV18
CASSPGLRTEAFF
>TRBJ1-5|TRBV6-2/TRBV6-3
CASSYSGEGEHF
>TRBJ1-1|TRBV3-1
CASSPTGFWDTEAFF
>TRBJ2-7|TRBV4-1
CASSQGLAGSYYEQYF
>TRBJ2-1|TRBV6-2/TRBV6-3
CASSPRQWQGAHNEQFF
>TRBJ1-1|TRBV6-1
CASRENVDTEAFF
>TRBJ1-4|TRBV6-6
CASSGQDNEKLFF
>TRBJ1-2|TRBV5-6
CASSRGEAYYGYTF
>TRBJ2-2|TRBV5-4
CASRDVLAVGTGELFF
>TRBJ2-3|TRBV11-3
CASSFRGSSSTDTQYF